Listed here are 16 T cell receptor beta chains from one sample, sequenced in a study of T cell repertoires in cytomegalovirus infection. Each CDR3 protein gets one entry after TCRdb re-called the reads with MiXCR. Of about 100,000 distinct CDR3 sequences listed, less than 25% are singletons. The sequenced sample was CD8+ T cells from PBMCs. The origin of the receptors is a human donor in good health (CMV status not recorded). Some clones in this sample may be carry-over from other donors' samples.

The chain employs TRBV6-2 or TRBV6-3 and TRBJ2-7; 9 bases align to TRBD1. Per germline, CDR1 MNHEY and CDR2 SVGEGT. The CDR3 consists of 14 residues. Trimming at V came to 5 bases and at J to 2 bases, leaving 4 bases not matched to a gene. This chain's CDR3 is CASSGQGSAYEQYF. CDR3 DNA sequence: TGTGCCAGCAGTGGACAGGGGTCCGCCTACGAGCAGTACTTC.

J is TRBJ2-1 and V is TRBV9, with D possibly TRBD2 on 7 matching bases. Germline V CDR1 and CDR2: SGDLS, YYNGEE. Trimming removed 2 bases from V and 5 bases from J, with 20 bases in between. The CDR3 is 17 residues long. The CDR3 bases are TGTGCCAGCAGCGTTCTCAAGGGGGGGGCGCATGACAATGAGCAGTTCTTC. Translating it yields CASSVLKGGAHDNEQFF.

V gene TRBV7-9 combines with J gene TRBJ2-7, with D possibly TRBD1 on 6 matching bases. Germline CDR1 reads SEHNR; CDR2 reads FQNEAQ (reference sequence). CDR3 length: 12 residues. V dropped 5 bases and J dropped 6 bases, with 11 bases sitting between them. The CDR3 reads CASSTGQSEQYF. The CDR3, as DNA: TGTGCCAGCAGCACGGGACAAAGCGAGCAGTACTTC.

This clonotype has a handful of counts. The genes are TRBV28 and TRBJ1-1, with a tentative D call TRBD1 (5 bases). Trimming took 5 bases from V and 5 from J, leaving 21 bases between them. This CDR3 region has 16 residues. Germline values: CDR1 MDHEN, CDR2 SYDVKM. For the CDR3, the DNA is TGTGCCAGCAGTATCGCCGCCGGGACTAGGGGAACTGAAGCTTTCTTT. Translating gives CASSIAAGTRGTEAFF.

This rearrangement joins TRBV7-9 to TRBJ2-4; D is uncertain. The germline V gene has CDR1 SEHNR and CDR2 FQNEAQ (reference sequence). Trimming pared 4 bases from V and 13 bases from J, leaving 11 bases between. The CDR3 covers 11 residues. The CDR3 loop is CASSSRLEQYF. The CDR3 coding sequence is TGTGCCAGCAGCTCCCGACTGGAACAGTACTTC.

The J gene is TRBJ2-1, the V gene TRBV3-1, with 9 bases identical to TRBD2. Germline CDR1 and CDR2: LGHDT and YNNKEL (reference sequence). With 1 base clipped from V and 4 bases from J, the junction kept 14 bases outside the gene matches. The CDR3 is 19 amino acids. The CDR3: CASSQVPRGLAFKYNEQFF. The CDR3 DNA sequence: TGTGCCAGCAGCCAAGTGCCCCGAGGACTAGCGTTTAAATACAATGAGCAGTTCTTC.

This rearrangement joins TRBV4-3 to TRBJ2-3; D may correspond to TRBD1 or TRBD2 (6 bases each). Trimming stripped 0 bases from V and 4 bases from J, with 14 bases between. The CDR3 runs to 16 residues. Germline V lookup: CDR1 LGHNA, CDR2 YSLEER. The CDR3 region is CASSQDHGGRADTQYF. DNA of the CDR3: TGCGCCAGCAGCCAAGATCATGGGGGGCGCGCAGATACGCAGTATTTT.

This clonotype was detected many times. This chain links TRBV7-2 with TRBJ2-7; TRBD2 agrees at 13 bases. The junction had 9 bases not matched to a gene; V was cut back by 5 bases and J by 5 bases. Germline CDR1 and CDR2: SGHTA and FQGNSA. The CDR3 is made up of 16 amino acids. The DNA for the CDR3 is TGTGCCAGCAGCCTACTAGCGGGAGGGCCAACCGACGAGCAGTACTTC. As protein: CASSLLAGGPTDEQYF.

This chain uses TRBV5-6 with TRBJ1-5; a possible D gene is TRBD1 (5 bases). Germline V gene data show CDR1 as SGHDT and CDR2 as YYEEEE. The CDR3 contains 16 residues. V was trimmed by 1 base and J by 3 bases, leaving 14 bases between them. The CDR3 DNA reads TGTGCCAGCAGCTTGCGGATTTGGGGCCACAATCAGCCCCAGCATTTT. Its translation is CASSLRIWGHNQPQHF.

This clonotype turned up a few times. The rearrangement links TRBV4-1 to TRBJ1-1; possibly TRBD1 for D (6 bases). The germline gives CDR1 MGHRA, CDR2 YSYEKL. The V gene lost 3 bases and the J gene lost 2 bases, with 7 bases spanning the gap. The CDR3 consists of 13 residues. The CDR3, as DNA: TGCGCCAGCAGCCAGACAGGAAACACTGAAGCTTTCTTT. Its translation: CASSQTGNTEAFF.

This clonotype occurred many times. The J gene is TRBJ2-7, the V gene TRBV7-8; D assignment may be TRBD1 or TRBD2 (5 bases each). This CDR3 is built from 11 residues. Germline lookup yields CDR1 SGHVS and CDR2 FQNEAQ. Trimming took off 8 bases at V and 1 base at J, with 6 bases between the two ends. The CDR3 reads CASGGSYEQYF. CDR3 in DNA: TGTGCCAGCGGGGGTTCCTACGAGCAGTACTTC.

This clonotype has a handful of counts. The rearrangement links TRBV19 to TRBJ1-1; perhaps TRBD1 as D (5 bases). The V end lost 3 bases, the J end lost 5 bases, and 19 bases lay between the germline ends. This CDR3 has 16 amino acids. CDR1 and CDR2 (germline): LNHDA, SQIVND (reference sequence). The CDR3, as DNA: TGTGCCAGTAGTATCATTTGGGACCCAGGAAGGACTGAAGCTTTCTTT. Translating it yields CASSIIWDPGRTEAFF.

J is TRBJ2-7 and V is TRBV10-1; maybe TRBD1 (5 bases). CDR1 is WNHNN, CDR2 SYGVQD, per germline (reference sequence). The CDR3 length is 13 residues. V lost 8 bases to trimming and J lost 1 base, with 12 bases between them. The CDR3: CASSGAPSYEQYF. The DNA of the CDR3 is TGCGCCAGCTCTGGGGCGCCTTCCTACGAGCAGTACTTC.

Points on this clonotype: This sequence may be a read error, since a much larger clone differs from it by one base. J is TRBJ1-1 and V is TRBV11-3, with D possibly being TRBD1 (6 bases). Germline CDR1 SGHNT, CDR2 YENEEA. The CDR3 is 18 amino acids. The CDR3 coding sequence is TGTGCCAGCAACTTAAGGCCGGTGGGGGGCCGAGTGAACACTGAAGCTTTCTTT. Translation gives CASNLRPVGGRVNTEAFF.

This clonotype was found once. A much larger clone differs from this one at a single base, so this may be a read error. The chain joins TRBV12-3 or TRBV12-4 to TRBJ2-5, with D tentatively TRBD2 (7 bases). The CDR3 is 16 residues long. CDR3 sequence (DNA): TGTGCCAACAGTACCCCGAGGGGGGGGCCGAAGGAGACCCAGTACTTC. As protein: CANSTPRGGPKETQYF.

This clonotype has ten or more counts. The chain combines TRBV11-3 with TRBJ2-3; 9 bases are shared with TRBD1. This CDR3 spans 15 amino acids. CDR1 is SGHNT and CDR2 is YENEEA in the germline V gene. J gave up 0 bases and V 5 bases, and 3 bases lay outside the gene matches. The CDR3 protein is CASSQGQGSTDTQYF. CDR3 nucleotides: TGTGCCAGCAGCCAAGGACAGGGGAGCACAGATACGCAGTATTTT.